The 29 T cell receptor beta chains presented below share a single source sample, sequenced in a study of T cell repertoires in urothelial bladder cancer. Some clones are missing from TCRdb's copy, which holds only in-frame ones; the method was immunoSEQ multiplex PCR. The sample consists of some 2,300 clones, 68% of them appearing once. The specimen sequenced was bladder tissue. Receptors originate from a human donor with a benign inflammatory bladder lesion.

The gene calls are TRBV6-5 and TRBJ2-2; TRBD2 matches at 13 bases. Germline V CDR1 and CDR2: MNHEY, SVGAGI. V lost 2 bases, J lost 6 bases, and 0 bases stayed unmatched. This CDR3 has 15 residues. The chain's CDR3 is CASSYGTSGAGELFF. The CDR3 DNA reads as TGTGCCAGCAGTTACGGGACTAGCGGGGCCGGGGAGCTGTTTTTT.

By sample share, this clone is large. The rearrangement uses TRBV9 and TRBJ1-1, with D perhaps matching TRBD1 (6 bases). V was shortened by 0 bases and J by 3 bases, with 12 bases between the two germline ends. Germline CDR1 is SGDLS and CDR2 is YYNGEE. The CDR3 is made up of 15 amino acids. This CDR3 reads CASSVGWSGDTEAFF. The CDR3 nucleotides are TGTGCCAGCAGCGTAGGTTGGTCAGGGGACACTGAAGCTTTCTTT.

The chain is built from TRBV6-4 and TRBJ2-1, with TRBD2 matching 10 bases. J gave up 4 bases and V 2 bases, and 8 bases lay outside the gene matches. The germline V gene has CDR1 MRHNA and CDR2 SNTAGT. This CDR3 has 17 residues. The CDR3 sequence: CASSDRASGSTYNEQFF. CDR3 bases: TGTGCCAGCAGTGACAGGGCTAGCGGGAGTACGTACAATGAGCAGTTCTTC.

A single count supports this clone. The V call is TRBV27, the J call TRBJ2-1, with D perhaps matching TRBD1 (6 bases). The germline gives CDR1 MNHEY, CDR2 SMNVEV (reference sequence). The V gene lost 4 bases and the J gene lost 7 bases, with 20 bases spanning the gap. The CDR3 is made up of 16 amino acids. The CDR3 region has the DNA TGTGCCAGCAGTTCCAAGGGGCAGGGGAGCAGGAATGAGCAGTTCTTC. It is translated as CASSSKGQGSRNEQFF.

The rearrangement joins TRBV7-2 to TRBJ2-1; the match to TRBD2 covers 7 bases. CDR1 is SGHTA, CDR2 FQGNSA, per germline. The V gene end was trimmed by 1 base and the J gene end by 2 bases; junction bases not matched to a gene: 2. The CDR3 totals 15 residues. CDR3 amino acids: CASSLGAGPYNEQFF. CDR3 DNA: TGTGCCAGCAGCTTAGGAGCGGGACCCTACAATGAGCAGTTCTTC.

The chain couples TRBV10-3 to TRBJ1-1, with 7 nucleotides matching TRBD1. The CDR3 has 13 residues. Germline CDR1 and CDR2: ENHRY and SYGVKD. V lost 10 bases to trimming and J lost 5 bases; unmatched junction nucleotides: 10. This chain's CDR3 is CATNTGEGTEAFF. CDR3 nucleotide sequence: TGTGCCACCAACACAGGGGAGGGGACTGAAGCTTTCTTT.

The gene calls are TRBV2 and TRBJ2-2; 7 nucleotides line up with TRBD2. V gave up 4 bases and J gave up 3 bases; unmatched junction bases: 8. Germline V gene lookup returns CDR1 SNHLY and CDR2 FYNNEI. The CDR3 extends over 16 amino acids. This chain's CDR3 is CASSVHSGRDTGELFF. The CDR3 nucleotides read TGTGCCAGCAGTGTGCACTCAGGGAGGGACACCGGGGAGCTGTTTTTT. Variable domain in full (rest from reference TRBV2 and TRBJ2-2): EPEVTQTPSHQVTQMGQEVILRCVPISNHLYFYWYRQILGQKVEFLVSFYNNEISEKSEIFDDQFSVERPDGSNFTLKIRSTKLEDSAMYFCASSVHSGRDTGELFFGEGSRLTVL.

The chain recombines TRBV7-2 with TRBJ2-7; D is perhaps TRBD1 (6 bases). V was clipped by 5 bases and J by 2 bases, with 16 bases between them. Germline V CDR1 and CDR2: SGHTA, FQGNSA. The CDR3 is 15 residues long. DNA of the CDR3: TGTGCCAGCAGCCCCGGACAGACAGGAGCCTACGAGCAGTACGTC. Amino acids: CASSPGQTGAYEQYV.

The sample holds a few counts of this clone. The CDR3 protein is CASSYTGVSGELFF. The CDR3 DNA reads as TGTGCCAGCAGTTACACAGGGGTGTCCGGGGAGCTGTTTTTT. V gene TRBV6-6 combines with J gene TRBJ2-2, with 7 bases lining up with TRBD1. Germline loops: CDR1 MNHNY, CDR2 SVGAGI (reference sequence). V was pared by 2 bases and J by 6 bases, with 3 bases of the junction left unmatched. The length of the CDR3 is 14 residues.

V and J are TRBV5-1 and TRBJ1-3; weak D call: TRBD1 (5 bases). With 4 bases removed from V and 0 bases from J, the gap between germline ends came to 14 bases. From germline, CDR1 is SGHRS and CDR2 YFSETQ. The CDR3 consists of 16 residues. The CDR3 reads CASSATGTFSGNTIYF. In DNA, the CDR3 is TGCGCCAGCAGCGCTACCGGGACTTTCTCTGGAAACACCATATATTTT.

The J gene is TRBJ2-5, the V gene TRBV19, with D possibly TRBD2 on 5 matching bases. This CDR3 is 13 amino acids long. Between the trimmed V and J ends, which lost 3 bases and 3 bases, there was a span of 8 bases. Germline-derived CDR1 and CDR2 are LNHDA and SQIVND (reference sequence). CDR3 sequence: CASSITGKETQYF. As DNA, the CDR3 is TGTGCCAGTAGTATCACGGGGAAAGAGACCCAGTACTTC.

This chain connects TRBV5-5 to TRBJ1-2; 7 bases map to TRBD1. The junction had 4 bases not matched to a gene; V was cut back by 2 bases and J by 6 bases. The germline CDR1 and CDR2 sequences are SGHKS and YYEKEE (reference sequence). CDR3 length equals 13 residues. In nucleotides, the CDR3 is TGTGCCAGCAGCTTAGAGGGGGCGGATGGCTACACCTTC. Protein product: CASSLEGADGYTF.

The chain couples TRBV6-5 to TRBJ1-2, with D hard to call. The V end lost 2 bases, the J end lost 8 bases, and 12 bases lay between the germline ends. CDR1 is MNHEY, CDR2 SVGAGI, per germline. The CDR3 loop spans 13 amino acids. DNA of the CDR3: TGTGCCAGCAGTTACGGCTTCGTGAAGGGCTACACCTTC. As protein: CASSYGFVKGYTF.

V gene TRBV9 combines with J gene TRBJ2-3; D remains ambiguous. V was clipped by 1 base and J by 6 bases, with 15 bases between them. The CDR3 is 15 amino acids. Germline V lookup: CDR1 SGDLS, CDR2 YYNGEE. CDR3 in amino acids: CASSVTAYKVDTQYF. In DNA form, the CDR3 reads TGTGCCAGCAGCGTAACTGCTTACAAAGTTGATACGCAGTATTTT.

The CDR3 DNA is TGTGCCAGCTCCCACGACACCCTGGAGGAGACCCAGTACTTC. This gives the protein CASSHDTLEETQYF. V and J are TRBV18 and TRBJ2-5; D remains unclear. This CDR3 region has 14 residues. Looked up from germline, CDR1 is KGHSH and CDR2 is LQKENI. Deletions cut 6 bases from V and 5 bases from J, with 16 bases between. Based on the CDR3 plus reference TRBV18 and TRBJ2-5, the full variable domain is NAGVMQNPRHLVRRRGQEARLRCSPMKGHSHVYWYRQLPEEGLKFMVYLQKENIIDESGMPKERFSAEFPKEGPSILRIQQVVRGDSAAYFCASSHDTLEETQYFGPGTRLLVL.

The chain is built from TRBV5-1 and TRBJ2-2, with 10 bases aligning to TRBD2. Germline CDR1 is SGHRS and CDR2 is YFSETQ. V was clipped by 9 bases and J by 4 bases; unmatched bases: 9. This CDR3 contains 15 residues. Here the CDR3 DNA reads TGCGCCACTGGACTAGCGGTTGTTGGCACCGGGGAGCTGTTTTTT. It is translated as CATGLAVVGTGELFF.

The chain employs TRBV19 and TRBJ1-4; D may be TRBD1 (5 bases). V dropped 7 bases and J dropped 0 bases, with 15 bases sitting between them. Germline assignment: CDR1 LNHDA and CDR2 SQIVND (reference sequence). The CDR3 is made up of 16 amino acids. In DNA form, the CDR3 reads TGTGCCAGTACTCCCGCAGGGAGGGCAACTAATGAAAAACTGTTTTTT. Translating it yields CASTPAGRATNEKLFF.

The gene calls are TRBV27 and TRBJ2-5; weak D call: TRBD1 (6 bases). V lost 3 bases, J lost 5 bases, and 13 bases lay in between. Germline CDR1 and CDR2: MNHEY and SMNVEV (reference sequence). The CDR3 has 14 amino acids. This CDR3 reads CASSLAGAQETQYF. For the CDR3, the DNA is TGTGCCAGCAGTTTGGCAGGGGCGCAGGAGACCCAGTACTTC.

This rearrangement joins TRBV10-3 to TRBJ2-2; 7 bases agree with TRBD2. The CDR3 has 15 residues. V trimming: 10 bases; J trimming: 7 bases; junction bases outside the gene matches: 15. Germline V lookup: CDR1 ENHRY, CDR2 SYGVKD. The CDR3 spells CATNSGTTSIGELFF. CDR3 DNA sequence: TGTGCCACCAATTCCGGGACTACAAGTATCGGGGAGCTGTTTTTT.

V is TRBV9 and J is TRBJ2-5; possibly TRBD2 for D (6 bases). Germline V lookup: CDR1 SGDLS, CDR2 YYNGEE. Trimming took off 4 bases at V and 10 bases at J, with 26 bases between the two ends. The CDR3 consists of 16 residues. The CDR3 protein is CASSSRAGSPVAVQYF. The CDR3, as DNA: TGTGCCAGCAGCTCTCGGGCGGGAAGCCCAGTAGCGGTCCAGTACTTC.

The rearrangement links TRBV11-2 to TRBJ2-2; 9 bases fit TRBD2. The J segment lost 2 bases and the V segment lost 5 bases, leaving 12 bases of the junction unmatched. The CDR3 has 18 residues. Germline CDR1 and CDR2: SGHAT and FQNNGV. The CDR3 DNA reads TGTGCCAGCAGCCCAATCAGCAGCGGGGGGCGAAACACCGGGGAGCTGTTTTTT. Translating it yields CASSPISSGGRNTGELFF.

V and J are TRBV6-1 and TRBJ1-1; a weak D match, TRBD1 (5 bases). V lost 5 bases and J lost 1, with 8 bases in between. Germline CDR1 MNHNS, CDR2 SASEGT. The CDR3 contains 13 residues. The CDR3 here is CASSPGPNTEAFF. In nucleotides, the CDR3 is TGTGCCAGCAGTCCGGGGCCGAACACTGAAGCTTTCTTT.

CDR3 coding DNA: TGTGCCATCAGTGAGTCGGCCTCGTACTACGAGCAGTACTTC. This gives the protein CAISESASYYEQYF. V is TRBV10-3 and J is TRBJ2-7, with D unclear. Germline V gene lookup returns CDR1 ENHRY and CDR2 SYGVKD. This CDR3 is 14 amino acids long. Trimming left V 0 bases short and J 3 bases short, with 9 bases between.

The sample holds a few counts of this clone. V is TRBV7-9 and J is TRBJ2-5; TRBD2 might be the D (6 bases). Germline assignment: CDR1 SEHNR and CDR2 FQNEAQ (reference sequence). Trimming left V 3 bases short and J 5 bases short, with 16 bases between. The CDR3 runs 15 residues. The CDR3 spells CASSFGGGRGETQYF. In DNA form, the CDR3 reads TGTGCCAGCAGCTTCGGTGGGGGGAGAGGTGAGACCCAGTACTTC.

This clone was detected only a few times. V usage is TRBV6-1 and J usage is TRBJ2-5; D remains ambiguous. V was trimmed by 2 bases and J by 9 bases, leaving 16 bases between them. The germline V gene encodes CDR1 MNHNS and CDR2 SASEGT. CDR3 length equals 14 residues. The CDR3 coding sequence is TGTGCCAGCAGTGAACGTCTCCTCTTAGACGCCCAGTACTTC. Translating gives CASSERLLLDAQYF.

The rearrangement joins TRBV5-6 to TRBJ1-3; TRBD1 agrees at 10 bases. CDR3 length equals 16 residues. The V gene's germline CDR1 is SGHDT and CDR2 YYEEEE. Losses at the gene ends were 4 bases for V and 8 bases for J; bases not matched to a gene: 12. The CDR3 loop is CASSKSPGTGVHTIYF. The CDR3, as DNA: TGTGCCAGCAGCAAAAGTCCCGGGACAGGGGTACACACCATATATTTT.

The chain uses TRBV2 and TRBJ1-1; 8 bases are shared with TRBD1. From germline, CDR1 is SNHLY and CDR2 FYNNEI. The CDR3 runs 14 residues. The V segment lost 1 base and the J segment 11 bases; nucleotides outside the gene matches: 9. The CDR3 protein is CASSEGTGIREAFF. In DNA form, the CDR3 reads TGTGCCAGCAGTGAAGGGACAGGGATTAGGGAGGCTTTCTTT.

The CDR3 bases are TGTGCCAGCAGCCCCCGGACGAACACAGATACGCAGTATTTT. Translation gives CASSPRTNTDTQYF. V is TRBV7-8 and J is TRBJ2-3, with unresolved D. The V end was cut by 5 bases, the J end by 2 bases, with 11 bases between. Germline-derived CDR1 and CDR2 are SGHVS and FQNEAQ. This CDR3 spans 14 amino acids.

This clone was seen a handful of times. The chain recombines TRBV6-6 with TRBJ2-7; 8 nucleotides agree with TRBD1. CDR3 length: 14 amino acids. CDR1 MNHNY and CDR2 SVGAGI come from the germline V gene (reference sequence). J was trimmed by 1 base and V by 4 bases; bases with no gene match: 3. DNA of the CDR3: TGTGCCAGCAGTTCCGGGACAGGATCCTACGAGCAGTACGTC. Translated: CASSSGTGSYEQYV.